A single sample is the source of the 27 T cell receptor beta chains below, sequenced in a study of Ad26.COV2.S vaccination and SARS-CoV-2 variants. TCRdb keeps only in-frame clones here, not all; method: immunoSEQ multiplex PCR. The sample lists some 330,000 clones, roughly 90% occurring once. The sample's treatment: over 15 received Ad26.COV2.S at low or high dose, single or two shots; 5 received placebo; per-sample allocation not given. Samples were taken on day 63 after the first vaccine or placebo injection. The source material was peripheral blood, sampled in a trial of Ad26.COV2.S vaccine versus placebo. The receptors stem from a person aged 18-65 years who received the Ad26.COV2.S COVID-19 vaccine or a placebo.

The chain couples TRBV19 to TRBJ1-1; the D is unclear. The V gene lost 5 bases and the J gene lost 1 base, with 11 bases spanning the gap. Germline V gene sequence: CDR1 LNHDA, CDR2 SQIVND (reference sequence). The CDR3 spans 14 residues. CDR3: CASSPIGRNTEAFF. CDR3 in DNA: TGTGCCAGTAGTCCCATTGGGAGGAACACTGAAGCTTTCTTT.

The CDR3 DNA reads TGCAGTGCTAGTTCTACCCCAATTAGGACAGGAAGAAGTCATGGCTACACCTTC. Amino acids: CSASSTPIRTGRSHGYTF. This rearrangement joins TRBV20-1 to TRBJ1-2; TRBD1 matches at 7 bases. The CDR3 has 18 residues. Germline-derived CDR1 and CDR2 are DFQATT and SNEGSKA (reference sequence). The J segment lost 6 bases and the V segment lost 3 bases, leaving 22 bases of the junction unmatched.

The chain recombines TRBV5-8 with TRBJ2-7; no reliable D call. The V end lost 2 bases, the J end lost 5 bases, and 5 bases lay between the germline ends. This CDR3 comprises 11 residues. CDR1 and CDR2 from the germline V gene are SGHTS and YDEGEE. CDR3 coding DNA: TGTGCCAGCAGCTTTTTACACGAGCAGTACTTC. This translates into CASSFLHEQYF.

CDR3 sequence reads: CASSQGGRSAFF. The CDR3 DNA reads as TGTGCCAGCAGCCAAGGAGGCCGGTCGGCTTTCTTT. The J gene is TRBJ1-1, the V gene TRBV3-1 (or the pseudogene TRBV3-2), with D unresolved. Germline loops: CDR1 LGHDT, CDR2 YNNKEL (reference sequence). This CDR3 comprises 12 residues. The V end lost 1 base, the J end lost 11 bases, and 11 bases lay between the germline ends.

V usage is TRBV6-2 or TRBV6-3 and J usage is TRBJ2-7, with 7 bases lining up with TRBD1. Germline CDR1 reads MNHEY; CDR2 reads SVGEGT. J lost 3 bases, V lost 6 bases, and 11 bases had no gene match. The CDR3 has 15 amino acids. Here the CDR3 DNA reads TGTGCCAGCAGCCCGGGACAGAGCTACTACTACGAGCAGTACGTC. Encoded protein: CASSPGQSYYYEQYV.

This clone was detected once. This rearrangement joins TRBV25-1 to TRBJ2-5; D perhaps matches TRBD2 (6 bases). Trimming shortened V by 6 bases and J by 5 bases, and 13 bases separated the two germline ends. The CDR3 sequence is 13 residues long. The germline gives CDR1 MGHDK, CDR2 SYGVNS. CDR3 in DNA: TGTGCCAGCAGGAGCGGGTCCCGGGAGACCCAGTACTTC. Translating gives CASRSGSRETQYF.

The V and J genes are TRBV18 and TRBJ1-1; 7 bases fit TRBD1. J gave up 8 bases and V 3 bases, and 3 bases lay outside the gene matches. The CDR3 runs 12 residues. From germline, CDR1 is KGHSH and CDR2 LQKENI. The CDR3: CASSPLDREAFF. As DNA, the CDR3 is TGTGCCAGCTCACCTTTGGACAGGGAAGCTTTCTTT.

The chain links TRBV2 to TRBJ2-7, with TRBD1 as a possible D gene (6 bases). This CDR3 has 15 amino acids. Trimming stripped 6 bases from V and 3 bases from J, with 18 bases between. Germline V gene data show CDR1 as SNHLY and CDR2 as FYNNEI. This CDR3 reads CASSSSPARGYEQYV. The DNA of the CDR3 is TGTGCCAGCAGCTCTTCCCCGGCCAGGGGCTACGAGCAGTACGTC.

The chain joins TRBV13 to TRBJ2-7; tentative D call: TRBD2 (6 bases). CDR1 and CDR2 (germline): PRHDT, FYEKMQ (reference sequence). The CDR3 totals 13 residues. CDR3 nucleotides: TGTGCCAGCAGCTTAGGCGGGGGTTCCCCTCAGCACGTC. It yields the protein CASSLGGGSPQHV.

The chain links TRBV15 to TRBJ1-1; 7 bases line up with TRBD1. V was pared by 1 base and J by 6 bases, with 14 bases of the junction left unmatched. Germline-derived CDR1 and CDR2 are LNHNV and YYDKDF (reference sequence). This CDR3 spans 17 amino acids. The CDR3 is CATSRGRTFTGQAEAFF. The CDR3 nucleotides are TGTGCCACCAGCAGAGGAAGGACTTTTACAGGACAGGCTGAAGCTTTCTTT.

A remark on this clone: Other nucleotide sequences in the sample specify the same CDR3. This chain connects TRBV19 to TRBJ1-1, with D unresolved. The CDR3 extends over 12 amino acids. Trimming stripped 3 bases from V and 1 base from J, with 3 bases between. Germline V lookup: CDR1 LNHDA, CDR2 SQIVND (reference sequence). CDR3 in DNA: TGTGCCAGTAGTATCGGGAACACTGAAGCTTTCTTT. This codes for CASSIGNTEAFF. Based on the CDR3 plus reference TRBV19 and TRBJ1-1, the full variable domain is DGGITQSPKYLFRKEGQNVTLSCEQNLNHDAMYWYRQDPGQGLRLIYYSQIVNDFQKGDIAEGYSVSREKKESFPLTVTSAQKNPTAFYLCASSIGNTEAFFGQGTRLTVV.

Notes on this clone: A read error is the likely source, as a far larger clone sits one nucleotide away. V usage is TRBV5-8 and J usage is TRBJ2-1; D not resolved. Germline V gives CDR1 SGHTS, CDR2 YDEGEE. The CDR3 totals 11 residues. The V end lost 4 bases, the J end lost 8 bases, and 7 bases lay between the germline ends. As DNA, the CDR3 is TGTGCCAGCAGCCCCGGACATGAGCAGTTCTTC. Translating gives CASSPGHEQFF.

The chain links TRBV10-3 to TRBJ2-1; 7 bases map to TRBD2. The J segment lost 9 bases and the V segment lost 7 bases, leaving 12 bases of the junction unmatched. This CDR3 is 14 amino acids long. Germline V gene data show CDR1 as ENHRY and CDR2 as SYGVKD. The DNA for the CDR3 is TGTGCCATCACCCCCCGGGCGGGAGATAGTGAGCAGTTCTTC. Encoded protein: CAITPRAGDSEQFF.

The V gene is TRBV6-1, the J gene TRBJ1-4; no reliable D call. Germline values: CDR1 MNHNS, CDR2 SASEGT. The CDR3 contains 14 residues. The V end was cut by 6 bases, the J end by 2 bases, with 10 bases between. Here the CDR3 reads CASRIPETNEKLFF. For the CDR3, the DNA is TGTGCCAGCAGAATCCCAGAGACTAATGAAAAACTGTTTTTT.

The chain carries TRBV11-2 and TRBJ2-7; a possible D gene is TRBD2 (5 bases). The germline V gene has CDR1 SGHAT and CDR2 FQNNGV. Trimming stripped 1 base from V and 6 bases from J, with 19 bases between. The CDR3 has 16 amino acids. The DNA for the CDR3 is TGTGCCAGCAGCTTAGGGATCGGACCGGGATCGGGCGAGCAGTACGTC. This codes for CASSLGIGPGSGEQYV.

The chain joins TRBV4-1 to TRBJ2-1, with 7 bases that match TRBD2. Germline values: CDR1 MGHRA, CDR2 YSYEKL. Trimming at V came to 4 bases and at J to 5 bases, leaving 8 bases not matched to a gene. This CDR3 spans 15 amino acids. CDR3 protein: CASSRTGGPNNEQFF. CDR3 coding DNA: TGCGCCAGCAGCCGTACGGGGGGTCCTAACAATGAGCAGTTCTTC.

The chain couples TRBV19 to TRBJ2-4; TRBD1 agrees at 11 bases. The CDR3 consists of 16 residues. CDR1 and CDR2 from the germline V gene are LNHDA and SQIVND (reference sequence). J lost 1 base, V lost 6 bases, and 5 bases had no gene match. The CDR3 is CASSPGDRGAKNIQYF. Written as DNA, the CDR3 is TGTGCCAGTAGCCCTGGGGACAGGGGGGCCAAAAACATTCAGTACTTC.

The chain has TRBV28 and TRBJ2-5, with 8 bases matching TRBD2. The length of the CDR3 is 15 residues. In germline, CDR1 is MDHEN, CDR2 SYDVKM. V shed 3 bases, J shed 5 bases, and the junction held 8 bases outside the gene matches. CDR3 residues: CASSFPAGGLETQYF. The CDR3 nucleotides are TGTGCCAGCAGTTTCCCGGCGGGAGGATTGGAGACCCAGTACTTC.

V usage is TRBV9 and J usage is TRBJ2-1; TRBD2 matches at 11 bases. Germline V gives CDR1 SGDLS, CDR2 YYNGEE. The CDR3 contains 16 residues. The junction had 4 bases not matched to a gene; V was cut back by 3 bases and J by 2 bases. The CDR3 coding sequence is TGTGCCAGCAGCGCGGGGACTAGCGGCCCCTACAATGAGCAGTTCTTC. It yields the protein CASSAGTSGPYNEQFF.

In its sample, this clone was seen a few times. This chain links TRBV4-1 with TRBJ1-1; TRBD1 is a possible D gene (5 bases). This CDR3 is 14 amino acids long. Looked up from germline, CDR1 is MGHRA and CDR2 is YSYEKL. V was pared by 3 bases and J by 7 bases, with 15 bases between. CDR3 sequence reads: CASSHPGLSGEAFF. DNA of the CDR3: TGCGCCAGCAGCCACCCGGGGCTAAGCGGTGAAGCTTTCTTT.

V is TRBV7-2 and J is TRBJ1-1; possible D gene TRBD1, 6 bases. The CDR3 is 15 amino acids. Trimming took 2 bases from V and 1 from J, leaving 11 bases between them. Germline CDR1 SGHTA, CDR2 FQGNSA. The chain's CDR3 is CASSLFARGNTEAFF. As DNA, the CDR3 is TGTGCCAGCAGCTTATTCGCCAGGGGGAACACTGAAGCTTTCTTT.

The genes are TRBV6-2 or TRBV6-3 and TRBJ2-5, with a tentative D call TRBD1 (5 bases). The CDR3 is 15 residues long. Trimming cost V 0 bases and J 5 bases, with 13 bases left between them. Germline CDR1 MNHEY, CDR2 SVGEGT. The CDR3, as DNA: TGTGCCAGCAGTTACTCTGCCAGGGCGTGGGAGACCCAGTACTTC. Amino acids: CASSYSARAWETQYF.

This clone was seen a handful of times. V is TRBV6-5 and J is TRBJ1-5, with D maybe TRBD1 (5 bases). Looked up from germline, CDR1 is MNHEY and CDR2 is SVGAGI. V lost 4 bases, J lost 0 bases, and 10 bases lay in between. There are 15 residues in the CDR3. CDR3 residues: CASSLTVYSNQPQHF. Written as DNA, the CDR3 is TGTGCCAGCAGTTTGACAGTTTATAGCAATCAGCCCCAGCATTTT.

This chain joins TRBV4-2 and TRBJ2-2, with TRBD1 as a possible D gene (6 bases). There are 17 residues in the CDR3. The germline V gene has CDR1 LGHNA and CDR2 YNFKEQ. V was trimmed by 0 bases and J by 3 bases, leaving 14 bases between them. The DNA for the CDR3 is TGTGCCAGCAGCCAAGAATTCAGGGGTTCGTACACCGGGGAGCTGTTTTTT. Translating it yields CASSQEFRGSYTGELFF.

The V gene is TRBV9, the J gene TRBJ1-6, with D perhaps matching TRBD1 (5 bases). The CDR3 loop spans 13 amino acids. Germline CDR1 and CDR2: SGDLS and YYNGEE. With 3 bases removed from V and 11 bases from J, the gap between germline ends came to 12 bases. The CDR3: CASSATAMTPLHF. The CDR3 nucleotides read TGTGCCAGCAGCGCGACAGCGATGACACCCCTCCACTTT.

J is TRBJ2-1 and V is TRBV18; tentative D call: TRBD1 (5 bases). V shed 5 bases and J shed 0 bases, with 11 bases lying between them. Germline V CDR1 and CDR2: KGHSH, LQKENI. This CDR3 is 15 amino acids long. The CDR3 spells CASSRGYSSYNEQFF. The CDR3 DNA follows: TGTGCCAGCTCAAGGGGCTACAGCTCCTACAATGAGCAGTTCTTC.

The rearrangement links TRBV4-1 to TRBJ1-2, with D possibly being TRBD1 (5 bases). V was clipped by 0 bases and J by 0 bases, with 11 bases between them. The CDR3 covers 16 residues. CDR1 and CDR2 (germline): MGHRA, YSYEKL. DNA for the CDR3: TGCGCCAGCAGCCAAGATCTGACAGTTACTAACTATGGCTACACCTTC. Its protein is CASSQDLTVTNYGYTF.